This is a list of T cell receptor beta chains from one sample in a study of T-cell reconstitution after alpha-beta-depleted transplantation in children. TCRdb ran MiXCR on the PCR reads and lists one entry per CDR3 protein. The table has under 150,000 distinct CDR3 sequences, more than 9.5% seen once. Sequencing used PBMCs, mostly from graft donor cells, obtained 180 days after TCRalphabeta/CD19-depleted stem cell transplant. These receptors came from a girl under three years old who had a stem cell transplant for combined immunodeficiency, so the T cells may come from the graft donor. Both conserved end residues are part of each CDR3. A D gene is named only where the DNA matches it firmly. Size is omitted from some rows. Given values are once, few, many or a class for expanded clones.

V: TRBV9
J: TRBJ2-7
size: NA
D: NA
DNA: TGTGCCAGCAGCGTAGGGCAGGGAACCTACGAGCAGTACTTC
CDR3: CASSVGQGTYEQYF

V: TRBV7-2
J: TRBJ2-3
size: few
D: NA
DNA: TGTGCCAGCAGCTTTCAGAGGCTTAACACAGATACGCAGTATTTT
CDR3: CASSFQRLNTDTQYF

V: TRBV21-1
J: TRBJ2-7
size: few
D: NA
DNA: TGTGCCAGCAGCAAAGATGGGCGGGAGGCCTCCTACGAGCAGTACTTC
CDR3: CASSKDGREASYEQYF

V: TRBV7-2
J: TRBJ2-3
size: NA
D: NA
DNA: TGTGCCAGCAGCCCCAGGAGGGGAGGAGATACGCAGTATTTT
CDR3: CASSPRRGGDTQYF

V: TRBV29-1
J: TRBJ2-3
size: NA
D: TRBD1
DNA: TGCAGCGTTGAAGATTATGTACAGGGGAACACAGATACGCAGTATTTT
CDR3: CSVEDYVQGNTDTQYF

V: TRBV2
J: TRBJ2-1
size: NA
D: NA
DNA: TGTGCCAGCAGTCTGCTCCACAGGGTGAATGAGCAGTTCTTC
CDR3: CASSLLHRVNEQFF

V: TRBV29-1
J: TRBJ2-7
size: few
D: TRBD1
DNA: TGCAGCGTTGTTCCTCCACAGGGGTACGAGCAGTACTTC
CDR3: CSVVPPQGYEQYF

V: TRBV29-1
J: TRBJ2-2
size: few
D: TRBD1
DNA: TGCAGCGTTGAAGCCTCCGGGACAGGTGGGGCCGGGGAGCTGTTTTTT
CDR3: CSVEASGTGGAGELFF

V: TRBV3-1
J: TRBJ1-3
size: NA
D: NA
DNA: TGTGCCAGCTGCCAAGAACGAAGCAAGAGCTCTGGAAACACCATATATTTT
CDR3: CASCQERSKSSGNTIYF

V: TRBV20-1
J: TRBJ2-3
size: few
D: NA
DNA: TGCAGTGCTAGTCCCGGGCAGTATTTT
CDR3: CSASPGQYF

V: TRBV7-2
J: TRBJ2-3
size: many
D: NA
DNA: TGTGCCAGCAGCTTAGTAATCACAGATACGCAGTATTTT
CDR3: CASSLVITDTQYF

V: TRBV6-2/TRBV6-3
J: TRBJ1-3
size: NA
D: NA
DNA: TGTGCCAGCAGTTACAGCAGCTACTCTGGAAACACCATATATTTT
CDR3: CASSYSSYSGNTIYF

V: TRBV5-1
J: TRBJ2-1
size: many
D: NA
DNA: TGCGCCAGCAGCTTGGGGCCCGAGCGGAGCAATGAGCAGTTCTTC
CDR3: CASSLGPERSNEQFF

V: TRBV18
J: TRBJ1-3
size: NA
D: NA
DNA: TGTGCCAGCTCACCACGGTCGGGAACAGCGATAGCTGGAAACACCATATATTTT
CDR3: CASSPRSGTAIAGNTIYF

V: TRBV20-1
J: TRBJ2-5
size: few
D: TRBD1
DNA: TGCAGTGCCCGACAGGGACACGGAGAGACCCAGTACTTC
CDR3: CSARQGHGETQYF

V: TRBV5-1
J: TRBJ2-1
size: NA
D: NA
DNA: TGCGCCAGCAGCCTAATTGGCTCCTACAATGAGCAGTTCTTC
CDR3: CASSLIGSYNEQFF

V: TRBV3-1
J: TRBJ2-5
size: NA
D: NA
DNA: TGTGCCAGCAGCCAAGGCACCTTTGGGCAAGGGGGCCAAGAGACCCAGTACTTC
CDR3: CASSQGTFGQGGQETQYF

V: TRBV7-8
J: TRBJ2-5
size: NA
D: TRBD1
DNA: TGTGCCAGCAGCCAATACAGGGGAAGTGAGACCCAGTACTTC
CDR3: CASSQYRGSETQYF

V: TRBV12-3/TRBV12-4
J: TRBJ1-6
size: once
D: NA
DNA: TGTGCCAGCAGTTACAGGCTTCGTGGAGTCCACTTT
CDR3: CASSYRLRGVHF

V: TRBV20-1
J: TRBJ2-7
size: many
D: NA
DNA: TGCAGTGCTAGTGGGCAGGGCTTCCTCTACGAGCAGTACTTC
CDR3: CSASGQGFLYEQYF

V: TRBV5-1
J: TRBJ1-5
size: few
D: NA
DNA: TGCGCCAGCAGCATTGGGGGCGGATATCAGCCCCAGCATTTT
CDR3: CASSIGGGYQPQHF

V: TRBV5-5
J: TRBJ2-1
size: few
D: NA
DNA: TGTGCCAGCAGCACACTCGGGGACTCCTACAATGAGCAGTTCTTC
CDR3: CASSTLGDSYNEQFF

V: TRBV5-1
J: TRBJ2-3
size: NA
D: TRBD2
DNA: TGCGCCAGCAGCTTCCCAGGAGAAGCGGGGGCCTACACAGATACGCAGTATTTT
CDR3: CASSFPGEAGAYTDTQYF

V: TRBV7-2
J: TRBJ2-3
size: NA
D: NA
DNA: TGTGCCAGCAGCTTAGGGATAGCGGAGTACACAGATACGCAGTATTTT
CDR3: CASSLGIAEYTDTQYF

V: TRBV27
J: TRBJ2-5
size: few
D: TRBD1
DNA: TGTGCCAGCAGAATGGGACAGGGTGGAGAGACCCAGTACTTC
CDR3: CASRMGQGGETQYF

V: TRBV20-1
J: TRBJ2-1
size: few
D: NA
DNA: TGCAGTGTTCCCCCGGGAGCCCTGTACAATGAGCAGTTCTTC
CDR3: CSVPPGALYNEQFF

V: TRBV5-1
J: TRBJ1-4
size: few
D: NA
DNA: TGCGCCAGCACCCCTCCGGATGAAAAACTGTTTTTT
CDR3: CASTPPDEKLFF

V: TRBV20-1
J: TRBJ1-6
size: few
D: NA
DNA: TGCAGTGCGCCCCGGGGCTCCTATAATTCACCCCTCCACTTT
CDR3: CSAPRGSYNSPLHF

V: TRBV5-1
J: TRBJ2-6
size: NA
D: NA
DNA: TGCGCCAGCAGCTTGGATATGGTAGCGATAATCTCTGGGGCCAACGTCCTGACTTTC
CDR3: CASSLDMVAIISGANVLTF

V: TRBV12-3/TRBV12-4
J: TRBJ1-2
size: NA
D: TRBD1
DNA: TGTGCCAGCACCGGGACAGGAAGAGACTACACCTTC
CDR3: CASTGTGRDYTF

V: TRBV10-3
J: TRBJ2-5
size: few
D: TRBD1
DNA: TGTGCCATCAGTGGGGGACAGGGCCGAGGGGCAGAGACCCAGTACTTC
CDR3: CAISGGQGRGAETQYF

V: TRBV20-1
J: TRBJ2-5
size: NA
D: TRBD2
DNA: TGCAGTGCTAGAGATATTGGACTAGGCCAAGAGACCCAGTACTTC
CDR3: CSARDIGLGQETQYF

V: TRBV5-4
J: TRBJ1-1
size: NA
D: TRBD1
DNA: TGTGCCAGCAGTCAGGGGGCGAACACTGAAGCTTTCTTT
CDR3: CASSQGANTEAFF

V: TRBV5-1
J: TRBJ2-4
size: few
D: NA
DNA: TGCGCCAGCAGCTTAGGAGAGTGGAGGGGCAAAAACATTCAGTACTTC
CDR3: CASSLGEWRGKNIQYF

V: TRBV24-1
J: TRBJ2-1
size: few
D: TRBD2
DNA: TGTGCCACCAGTCATCCGGGACTAGCGGGCAGCTCCTACAATGAGCAGTTCTTC
CDR3: CATSHPGLAGSSYNEQFF

V: TRBV15
J: TRBJ1-6
size: many
D: TRBD1
DNA: TGTGCCACCAGCAGAACCATGGACAGGGGGGGCTCACCCCTCCACTTT
CDR3: CATSRTMDRGGSPLHF

V: TRBV20-1
J: TRBJ2-5
size: NA
D: TRBD2
DNA: TGCAGTGCTAACCGACTAGCGGGGGGCCAAGAGACCCAGTACTTC
CDR3: CSANRLAGGQETQYF

V: TRBV6-2/TRBV6-3
J: TRBJ2-1
size: few
D: TRBD2
DNA: TGTGCCAGCGCGGGGGTTATTGAGCAGTTCTTC
CDR3: CASAGVIEQFF

V: TRBV7-2
J: TRBJ2-1
size: NA
D: NA
DNA: TGTGCCAGCAGCTCCATGATCCGCCGGGGGCGATACAATGAGCAGTTCTTC
CDR3: CASSSMIRRGRYNEQFF

V: TRBV20-1
J: TRBJ2-7
size: few
D: TRBD1
DNA: TGCAGCCCTCTCCGGGGGACAGGTCGGTACGAGCAGTACTTC
CDR3: CSPLRGTGRYEQYF

V: TRBV11-2
J: TRBJ2-7
size: NA
D: NA
DNA: TGTGCCAGCAGCACAGGGTACTACGAGCAGTACTTC
CDR3: CASSTGYYEQYF

V: TRBV20-1
J: TRBJ2-5
size: few
D: NA
DNA: TGCAGTGCTAGAGCACCCGTCATACAAGAGACCCAGTACTTC
CDR3: CSARAPVIQETQYF

V: TRBV11-3
J: TRBJ2-3
size: many
D: TRBD2
DNA: TGTGCCAGCAGCTTCCCCGGCGGGGGTGGCGCAGATACGCAGTATTTT
CDR3: CASSFPGGGGADTQYF

V: TRBV3-1
J: TRBJ2-7
size: few
D: NA
DNA: TGTGCCAGCAGCCAACGGTCGGGCACGAACGACGAGCAGTACTTC
CDR3: CASSQRSGTNDEQYF

V: TRBV7-2
J: TRBJ2-2
size: NA
D: TRBD1
DNA: TGTGCCAGCAGCTTGAACGTTCAGGGGGCGCGGACCGGGGAGCTGTTTTTT
CDR3: CASSLNVQGARTGELFF

V: TRBV20-1
J: TRBJ2-7
size: NA
D: NA
DNA: TGCAGTGCCTTTTCGGGGGAGGTATCCCCCTACGAGCAGTACTTC
CDR3: CSAFSGEVSPYEQYF

V: TRBV5-1
J: TRBJ2-2
size: NA
D: NA
DNA: TGCGCCAGCAGGCGGAGCGGCACCGGGGAGCTGTTTTTT
CDR3: CASRRSGTGELFF

V: TRBV7-9
J: TRBJ2-5
size: many
D: TRBD2
DNA: TGTGCCAGCAGCTTAGCCGCTAGCGGGGGGGCTGAGACCCAGTACTTC
CDR3: CASSLAASGGAETQYF

V: TRBV6-5
J: TRBJ2-7
size: many
D: NA
DNA: TGTGCCAGCAAGGCCATAGCGGCGACCTACGAGCAGTACTTC
CDR3: CASKAIAATYEQYF

V: TRBV15
J: TRBJ2-2
size: NA
D: TRBD2
DNA: TGTGCCACCAGCGCAGGGACTAGCTTGGTCGGGGAGCTGTTTTTT
CDR3: CATSAGTSLVGELFF

V: TRBV29-1
J: TRBJ2-7
size: NA
D: TRBD2
DNA: TGCAGCGTTTCCCGGCGACTAGCGGGATTTTACGAGCAGTACTTC
CDR3: CSVSRRLAGFYEQYF

V: TRBV12-3/TRBV12-4
J: TRBJ2-4
size: NA
D: NA
DNA: TGTGCCAGCAGTTTGCGACGGGTCAAGAACATTCAGTACTTC
CDR3: CASSLRRVKNIQYF

V: TRBV12-3/TRBV12-4
J: TRBJ1-1
size: many
D: NA
DNA: TGTGCCAGCAGCCCGGGTGGGTTCACTGAAGCTTTCTTT
CDR3: CASSPGGFTEAFF

V: TRBV7-2
J: TRBJ2-3
size: NA
D: NA
DNA: TGTGCCAGCAGCTTACACCCCACGGCAGATACGCAGTATTTT
CDR3: CASSLHPTADTQYF